The clone carrying this T cell receptor (beta chain) was picked up a small number of times. Germline assignment: CDR1 LNHNV and CDR2 YYDKDF (reference sequence). The CDR3 runs to 13 residues. The source of the sample is a study of blood T cells in healthy people across ages. Primed by a sample-barcoded 5' primer and a J-beta primer mix, a second PCR proceeded for about 6 to 11 cycles. TCRdb re-derived calls from the 5' RACE reads in MiXCR, one entry per CDR3 protein. The repertoire holds roughly 700,000 distinct CDR3 sequences, approximately 25% seen once, with 9.4% in the top ten. These data are also associated with another study on T cells of mothers and their children. This second study says: Over 8.5 million TCR beta CDR3 reads were obtained from each mother, and some 3.2 million from each child. Unrelated mother-child pairs always had slightly, but never significantly, lower normalized overlap than related pairs.

The sequencing sample was made of blood. V and J are TRBV15 and TRBJ2-5, with a possible D match to TRBD1 (5 bases). The J call is doubtful: the DNA matches TRBJ2-7 better. This TCR derives from a boy aged 5-17 years in good health. The CDR3 DNA sequence: TGTGCCACCAGCAGAGATGGAAGGGGCGAGCAGTACTTC. Protein: CATSRDGRGEQYF.